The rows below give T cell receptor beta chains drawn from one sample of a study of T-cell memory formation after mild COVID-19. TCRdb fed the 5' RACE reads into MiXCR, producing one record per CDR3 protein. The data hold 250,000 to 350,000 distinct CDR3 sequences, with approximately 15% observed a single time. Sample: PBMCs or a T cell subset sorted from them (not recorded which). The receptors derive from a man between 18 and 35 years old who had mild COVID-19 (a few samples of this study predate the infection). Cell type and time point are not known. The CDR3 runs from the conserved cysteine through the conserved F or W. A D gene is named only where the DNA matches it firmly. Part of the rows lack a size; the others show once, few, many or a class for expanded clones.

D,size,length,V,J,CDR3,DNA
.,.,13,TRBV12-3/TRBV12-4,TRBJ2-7,CASSFGIGYEQYF,TGTGCCAGCAGTTTCGGCATTGGCTACGAGCAGTACTTC
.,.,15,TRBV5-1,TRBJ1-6,CASSLFPRYGSPLHF,TGCGCCAGCAGCTTGTTCCCCCGATATGGTTCACCCCTCCACTTT
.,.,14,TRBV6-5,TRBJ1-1,CASRRAGVITEAFF,TGTGCCAGCAGACGGGCTGGAGTTATCACTGAAGCTTTCTTT
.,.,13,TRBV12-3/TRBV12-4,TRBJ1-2,CASSSGSGYGYTF,TGTGCCAGCAGTTCTGGGTCTGGCTATGGCTACACCTTC
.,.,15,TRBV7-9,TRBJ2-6,CASSLETRGANVLTF,TGTGCCAGCAGCTTAGAGACCCGTGGGGCCAACGTCCTGACTTTC
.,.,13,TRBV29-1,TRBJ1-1,CSGSDRALPEAFF,TGCAGCGGGTCAGACAGAGCCCTTCCTGAAGCTTTCTTT
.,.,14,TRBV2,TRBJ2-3,CASRRRLVADTQYF,TGTGCCAGCAGGCGTCGACTAGTGGCAGATACGCAGTATTTT
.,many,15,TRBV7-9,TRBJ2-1,CASSPAGARGNEQFF,TGTGCCAGCAGCCCCGCCGGGGCCCGGGGGAATGAGCAGTTCTTC
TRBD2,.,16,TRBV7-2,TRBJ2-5,CASSLGVAGGGETQYF,TGTGCCAGCAGCTTAGGAGTAGCTGGGGGGGGAGAGACCCAGTACTTC
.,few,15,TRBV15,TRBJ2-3,CATSRDTGAGDTQYF,TGTGCCACCAGCAGAGATACTGGAGCCGGGGATACGCAGTATTTT
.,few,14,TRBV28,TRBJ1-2,CASSLRRTAGGYTF,TGTGCCAGCAGTTTGAGGCGGACCGCCGGTGGCTACACCTTC
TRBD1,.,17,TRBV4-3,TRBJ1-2,CASSPRTGGDSNYGYTF,TGCGCCAGCAGCCCCAGGACAGGGGGCGATTCAAACTATGGCTACACCTTC
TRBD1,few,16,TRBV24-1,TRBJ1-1,CATSDSGQPMNTEAFF,TGTGCCACCAGTGATTCGGGACAGCCCATGAACACTGAAGCTTTCTTT
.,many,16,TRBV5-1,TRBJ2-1,CASSLAGEGAYNEQFF,TGCGCCAGCAGCTTGGCCGGAGAGGGGGCCTACAATGAGCAGTTCTTC
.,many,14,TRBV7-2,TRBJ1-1,CASSAKRGETEAFF,TGTGCCAGCAGCGCTAAGCGGGGAGAGACTGAAGCTTTCTTT
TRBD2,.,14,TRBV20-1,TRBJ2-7,CSARVWGGNDEQYF,TGCAGTGCTAGAGTCTGGGGGGGGAATGACGAGCAGTACTTC
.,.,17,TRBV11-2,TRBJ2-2,CASSLIPGAGDTGELFF,TGTGCCAGCAGCTTAATCCCAGGGGCAGGTGACACCGGGGAGCTGTTTTTT
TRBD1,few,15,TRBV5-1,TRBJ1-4,CASSGTATSNEKLFF,TGCGCCAGCAGCGGGACAGCTACTTCTAATGAAAAACTGTTTTTT
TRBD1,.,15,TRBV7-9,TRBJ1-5,CASSAWTGVNQPQHF,TGTGCCAGCAGCGCCTGGACAGGGGTAAATCAGCCCCAGCATTTT
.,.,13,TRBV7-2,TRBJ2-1,CASSARRHNEQFF,TGTGCCAGCAGCGCCCGACGGCACAATGAGCAGTTCTTC
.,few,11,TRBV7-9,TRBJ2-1,CASRHGGEQFF,TGTGCCAGCAGGCATGGGGGTGAGCAGTTCTTC
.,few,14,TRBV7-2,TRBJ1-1,CASSLVGSSGEAFF,TGTGCCAGCAGCTTAGTAGGGAGTTCGGGTGAAGCTTTCTTT
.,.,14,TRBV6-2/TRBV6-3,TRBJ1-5,CASSLQRGGQPQHF,TGTGCCAGCAGTTTACAGAGGGGCGGGCAGCCCCAGCATTTT
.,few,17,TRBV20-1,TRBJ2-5,CSARDPTGLGDPETQYF,TGCAGTGCTAGAGACCCGACGGGCCTGGGGGATCCAGAGACCCAGTACTTC
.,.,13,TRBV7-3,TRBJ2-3,CASSGGVADTQYF,TGTGCCAGCAGCGGCGGGGTTGCAGATACGCAGTATTTT
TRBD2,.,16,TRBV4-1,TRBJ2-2,CASSQDLGTRAGELFF,TGCGCCAGCAGCCAAGATCTTGGGACTAGGGCCGGGGAGCTGTTTTTT
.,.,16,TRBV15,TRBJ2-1,CATSREPGYSYNEQFF,TGTGCCACCAGCAGAGAGCCGGGGTACTCCTACAATGAGCAGTTCTTC
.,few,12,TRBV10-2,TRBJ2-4,CASSDEGHIQYF,TGCGCCAGCAGTGACGAGGGGCACATTCAGTACTTC
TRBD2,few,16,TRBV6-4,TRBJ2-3,CASSEEAGGSTDTQYF,TGTGCCAGCAGTGAGGAAGCGGGGGGTTCCACAGATACGCAGTATTTT
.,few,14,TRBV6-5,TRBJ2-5,CASKRARWQETQYF,TGTGCCAGCAAACGGGCGCGATGGCAAGAGACCCAGTACTTC
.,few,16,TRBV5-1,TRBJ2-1,CASSLVSGGGNNEQFF,TGCGCCAGCAGCTTGGTATCGGGGGGCGGGAACAATGAGCAGTTCTTC
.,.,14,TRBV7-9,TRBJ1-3,CASSLPVGENTIYF,TGTGCCAGCAGCTTGCCTGTAGGAGAAAACACCATATATTTT
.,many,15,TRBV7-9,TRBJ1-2,CASTRPPSPNYGYTF,TGTGCCAGCACGCGGCCTCCTTCACCTAACTATGGCTACACCTTC
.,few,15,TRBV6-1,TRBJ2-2,CASSERSRATGELFF,TGTGCCAGCAGTGAACGGAGCAGGGCCACCGGGGAGCTGTTTTTT
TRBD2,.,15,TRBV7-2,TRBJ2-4,CASSSRASGRDIQYF,TGTGCCAGCAGCTCGAGAGCTAGCGGCCGGGACATTCAGTACTTC
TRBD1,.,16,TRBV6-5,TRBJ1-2,CASSPGGQIFYYGYTF,TGTGCCAGCAGTCCAGGGGGACAGATTTTCTACTATGGCTACACCTTC
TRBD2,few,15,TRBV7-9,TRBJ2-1,CASSIQRGGKNEQFF,TGTGCCAGCAGCATCCAGCGGGGGGGCAAAAATGAGCAGTTCTTC